Below, one TCR beta chain is given with its context. This record belongs to a study of blood T cell repertoires in COVID-19. This table comes from immunoSEQ multiplex PCR, and its TCRdb copy is limited to in-frame clones, with some not included. The profile shows about 400,000 clones, more than 85% of them singletons. The germline V gene encodes CDR1 SGHAT and CDR2 FQDESV (reference sequence). This CDR3 is built from 17 residues. With 4 bases removed from V and 2 bases from J, the gap between germline ends came to 20 bases. The rearrangement links TRBV11-1 to TRBJ2-5; weak D call: TRBD2 (5 bases). Sequenced input: peripheral blood. This clonotype originated in a woman under 40 with acute or convalescent COVID-19. Here the CDR3 reads CASSSAEWNELQETQYF. CDR3 in DNA: TGTGCCAGCAGCTCAGCGGAGTGGAATGAGTTACAAGAGACCCAGTACTTC.